Listed below are T cell receptor beta chains from one sample, sequenced in a study of T cells in Graves' hyperthyroidism and ophthalmopathy. TCRdb re-called the multiplex PCR reads through MiXCR, storing one row per CDR3 protein. The sample includes around 300,000 distinct CDR3 sequences, approximately 19% of them seen just once. The sample taken for sequencing was blood. The receptors originated from a man aged 50 to 60 with Graves' ophthalmopathy. Each CDR3 is given with its conserved first and last residue. Each record gives: J gene, D gene, clone size, V gene, CDR3 DNA, CDR3 protein. The D gene is left open where the match is weak. Some rows have no size entry. The others give once, few or many, or a class for an expanded clone.

TRBJ1-2	NA	few	TRBV5-5	TGTGCCAGCAGCACACTGGATAACTATGGCTACACCTTC	CASSTLDNYGYTF
TRBJ2-1	NA	NA	TRBV6-2/TRBV6-3	TGTGCCAGCAGCGAATTCGACAATGAGCAGTTCTTC	CASSEFDNEQFF
TRBJ1-4	NA	NA	TRBV9	TGTGCCAGCAGCAGAAACCCGGGGGCTAATGAAAAACTGTTTTTT	CASSRNPGANEKLFF
TRBJ1-4	NA	many	TRBV7-9	TGTGCCAGCAGCTTAGGGCGGGGTGACAGCAAGACGCTTATGACCAATGAAAAACTGTTTTTT	CASSLGRGDSKTLMTNEKLFF
TRBJ2-1	NA	many	TRBV7-3	TGTGCCAGCAGCTTAACAGGGTATGAGCAGTTCTTC	CASSLTGYEQFF
TRBJ2-3	NA	NA	TRBV27	TGTGCCAGCAGCAAAGGGGCAGGGTTAGGCACAGATACGCAGTATTTT	CASSKGAGLGTDTQYF
TRBJ1-2	NA	many	TRBV20-1	TGCAGTGCCAGCAGGGGAGCCTATGGCTACACCTTC	CSASRGAYGYTF
TRBJ1-2	NA	NA	TRBV9	TGTGCCAGCAGCGCCTACCGGGGCGAACTGTATGGCTACACCTTC	CASSAYRGELYGYTF
TRBJ2-7	NA	NA	TRBV20-1	TGCAGTGCTAGAGCCCTCTACTACGAGCAGTACTTC	CSARALYYEQYF
TRBJ2-2	NA	NA	TRBV20-1	TGCAGTGCCAAGGAGGACATAAACACCGGGGAGCTGTTTTTT	CSAKEDINTGELFF
TRBJ2-7	TRBD2	few	TRBV19	TGTGCCAGTAGTATAATAACTAGCGGGAGTTTTTTTTACGAGCAGTACTTC	CASSIITSGSFFYEQYF
TRBJ2-5	NA	many	TRBV11-2	TGTGCCAGCAGCTTAGGGGCGGCAGAGACCCAGTACTTC	CASSLGAAETQYF
TRBJ2-1	TRBD2	many	TRBV27	TGTGCCAGCAGTCCGACTAGCGGGATGGCTGAGCAGTTCTTC	CASSPTSGMAEQFF
TRBJ2-3	TRBD2	NA	TRBV18	TGTGCCAGCTCACCACTTCCGGGACTAGCGGGAGTGTTGCGCACAGATACGCAGTATTTT	CASSPLPGLAGVLRTDTQYF
TRBJ2-1	NA	few	TRBV7-2	TGTGCCAGCAGTCCCGACTACTCCTACAATGAGCAGTTCTTC	CASSPDYSYNEQFF
TRBJ1-1	NA	many	TRBV13	TGTGCCAGCAGCCAGGGGACCCTAACGAACACTGAAGCTTTCTTT	CASSQGTLTNTEAFF
TRBJ2-2	TRBD2	NA	TRBV27	TGTGCCAGCAGCGCAACTAGCGGGGGGACCGGGGAGCTGTTTTTT	CASSATSGGTGELFF
TRBJ2-5	TRBD2	few	TRBV18	TGTGCCAGCTCAACCGGGACTAGCGGGAACCAAGAGACCCAGTACTTC	CASSTGTSGNQETQYF
TRBJ2-2	NA	few	TRBV10-2	TGCGCCAGCAGTGTGGGCCCGGCCGGGGAGCTGTTTTTT	CASSVGPAGELFF
TRBJ1-1	NA	few	TRBV7-6	TGTGCCAGCAGCTTAGAGGCGGCCGGCACGGGCACTGAAGCTTTCTTT	CASSLEAAGTGTEAFF
TRBJ2-5	NA	NA	TRBV30	TGTGCCTGGAGTGTTAAGGGAGACCAGTACTTC	CAWSVKGDQYF